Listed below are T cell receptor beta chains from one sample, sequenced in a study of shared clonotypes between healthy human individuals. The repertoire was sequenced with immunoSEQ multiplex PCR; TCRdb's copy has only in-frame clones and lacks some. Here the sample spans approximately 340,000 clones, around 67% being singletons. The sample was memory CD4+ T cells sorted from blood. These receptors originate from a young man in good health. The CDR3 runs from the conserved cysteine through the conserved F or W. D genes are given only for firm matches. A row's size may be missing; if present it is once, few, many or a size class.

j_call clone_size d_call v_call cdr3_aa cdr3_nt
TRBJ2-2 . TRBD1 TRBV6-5 CASRKQGARGELFF TGTGCCAGTAGGAAACAGGGGGCGCGCGGGGAGCTGTTTTTT
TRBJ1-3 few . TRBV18 CASSVQGLGNTIYF TGTGCCAGCTCAGTCCAGGGTCTCGGAAACACCATATATTTT
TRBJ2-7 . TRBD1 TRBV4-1 CASSQPGTAAYEQYF TGCGCCAGCAGCCAACCCGGGACAGCAGCCTACGAGCAGTACTTC
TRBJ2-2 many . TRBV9 CASSAQGVHTGELFF TGTGCCAGCAGCGCCCAGGGCGTCCACACCGGGGAGCTGTTTTTT
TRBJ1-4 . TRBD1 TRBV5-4 CASSRSGTGVTNEKLFF TGTGCCAGCAGCCGATCCGGGACAGGGGTGACTAATGAAAAACTGTTTTTT
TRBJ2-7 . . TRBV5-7 CASSLGQRIYEQYF TGTGCCAGCAGCTTGGGACAGCGGATCTACGAGCAGTACTTC
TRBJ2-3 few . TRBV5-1 CASSLEKGLGTDTQYF TGCGCCAGCAGCTTGGAGAAGGGCCTAGGCACAGATACGCAGTATTTT
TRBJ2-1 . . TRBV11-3 CASSLDPSYNEQFF TGTGCCAGCAGCTTAGATCCCTCCTACAATGAGCAGTTCTTC
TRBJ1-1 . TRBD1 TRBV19 CASSMGRQGNTEAFF TGTGCCAGTAGTATGGGCAGACAGGGGAACACTGAAGCTTTCTTT
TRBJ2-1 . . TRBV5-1 CASSLALGADSSYNEQFF TGCGCCAGCAGCTTGGCGCTAGGAGCGGACAGCTCCTACAATGAGCAGTTCTTC
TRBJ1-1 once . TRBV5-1 CASTLTGNTEAFF TGCGCCAGCACCTTGACAGGGAACACTGAAGCTTTCTTT
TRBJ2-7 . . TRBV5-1 CASSQSQGGLGEQYF TGCGCCAGCAGCCAGAGTCAGGGGGGTTTGGGTGAGCAGTACTTC
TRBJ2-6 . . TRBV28 CAAMGGPRSGANVLTF TGTGCCGCAATGGGGGGACCCCGCTCTGGGGCCAACGTCCTGACTTTC
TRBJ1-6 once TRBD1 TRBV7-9 CASSLTRTGYSPLHF TGTGCCAGCAGCCTAACACGGACAGGGTATTCACCCCTCCACTTT
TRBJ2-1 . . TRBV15 CATSRESNHNEQFF TGTGCCACCAGCAGAGAGAGTAATCACAATGAGCAGTTCTTC
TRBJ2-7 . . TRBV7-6 CASSDNHRGYEQYF TGTGCCAGCAGCGATAATCATCGGGGGTACGAGCAGTACTTC
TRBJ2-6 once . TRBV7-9 CASSHPTGANVLTF TGTGCCAGCAGCCATCCGACTGGGGCCAACGTCCTGACTTTC
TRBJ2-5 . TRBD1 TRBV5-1 CASSTDRGQETQYF TGCGCCAGCAGCACCGACAGGGGGCAAGAGACCCAGTACTTC
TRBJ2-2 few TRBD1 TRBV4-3 CASSQETGGVGGELFF TGCGCCAGCAGCCAAGAGACAGGGGGCGTCGGCGGGGAGCTGTTTTTT
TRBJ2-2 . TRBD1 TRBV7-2 CASIQGAHSNTGELFF TGTGCCAGCATACAGGGGGCGCACTCAAACACCGGGGAGCTGTTTTTT
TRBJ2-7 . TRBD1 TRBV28 CASRTGKSSYEQYF TGTGCCAGCAGGACAGGGAAATCCTCCTACGAGCAGTACTTC
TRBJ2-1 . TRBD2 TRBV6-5 CASSTSGIYYNEQFF TGTGCCAGCAGTACTAGCGGGATTTACTACAATGAGCAGTTCTTC
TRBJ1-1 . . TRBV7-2 CASSLVTENTEAFF TGTGCCAGCAGCTTAGTAACTGAGAACACTGAAGCTTTCTTT
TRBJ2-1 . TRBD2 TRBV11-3 CASSPTALAGAGNEQFF TGTGCCAGCAGCCCGACCGCTCTAGCGGGAGCGGGCAATGAGCAGTTCTTC
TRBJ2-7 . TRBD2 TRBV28 CASSPSSWRERSYEQYF TGTGCCAGCAGTCCCTCAAGTTGGCGGGAGAGGAGCTACGAGCAGTACTTC
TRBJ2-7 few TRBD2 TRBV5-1 CASSLTGGSSYEQYF TGCGCCAGCAGCTTGACGGGGGGGTCCTCCTACGAGCAGTACTTC
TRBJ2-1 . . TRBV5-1 CASSLETYNEQFF TGCGCCAGCAGCTTGGAGACTTACAATGAGCAGTTCTTC
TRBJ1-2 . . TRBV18 CASSPGSVNYGYTF TGTGCCAGCTCACCGGGGAGCGTTAACTATGGCTACACCTTC
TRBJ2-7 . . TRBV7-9 CASTYAGVGEQYF TGTGCCAGCACCTACGCCGGGGTAGGGGAGCAGTACTTC
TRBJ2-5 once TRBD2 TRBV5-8 CASSLGTTSGAQETQYF TGTGCCAGCAGCTTGGGAACGACTAGCGGGGCACAAGAGACCCAGTACTTC
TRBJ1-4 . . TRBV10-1 CASSARNNEKLFF TGCGCCAGCAGTGCCAGGAATAATGAAAAACTGTTTTTT
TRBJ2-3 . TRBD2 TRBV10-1 CASSGIGTTGQDTQYF TGCGCCAGCAGTGGAATCGGGACTACGGGGCAAGATACGCAGTATTTT
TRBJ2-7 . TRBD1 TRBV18 CASSPGGDRGYEQYF TGTGCCAGCTCACCGGGAGGGGACAGGGGTTACGAGCAGTACTTC
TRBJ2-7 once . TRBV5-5 CASSLASTIDYEQYF TGTGCCAGCAGCTTGGCCTCGACAATCGACTACGAGCAGTACTTC
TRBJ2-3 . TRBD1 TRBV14 CASSQETGGTDTQYF TGTGCCAGCAGCCAAGAAACAGGGGGCACAGATACGCAGTATTTT
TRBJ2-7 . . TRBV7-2 CASSLMGRDHSYEQYF TGTGCCAGCAGCTTAATGGGCAGGGACCATAGTTACGAGCAGTACTTC
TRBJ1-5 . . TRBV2 CASRSSNSGLNQPQHF TGTGCCAGTAGATCCTCCAACTCCGGGCTGAATCAGCCCCAGCATTTT
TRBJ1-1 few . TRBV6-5 CASSPPGFDTEAFF TGTGCCAGCAGTCCCCCAGGGTTCGACACTGAAGCTTTCTTT
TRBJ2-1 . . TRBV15 CATSSRDRSHEQFF TGTGCCACCAGCAGCCGCGACAGGTCTCATGAGCAGTTCTTC
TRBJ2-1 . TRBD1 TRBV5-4 CASSFNRDRAHNEQFF TGTGCCAGCAGTTTCAACCGGGACAGGGCCCACAATGAGCAGTTCTTC